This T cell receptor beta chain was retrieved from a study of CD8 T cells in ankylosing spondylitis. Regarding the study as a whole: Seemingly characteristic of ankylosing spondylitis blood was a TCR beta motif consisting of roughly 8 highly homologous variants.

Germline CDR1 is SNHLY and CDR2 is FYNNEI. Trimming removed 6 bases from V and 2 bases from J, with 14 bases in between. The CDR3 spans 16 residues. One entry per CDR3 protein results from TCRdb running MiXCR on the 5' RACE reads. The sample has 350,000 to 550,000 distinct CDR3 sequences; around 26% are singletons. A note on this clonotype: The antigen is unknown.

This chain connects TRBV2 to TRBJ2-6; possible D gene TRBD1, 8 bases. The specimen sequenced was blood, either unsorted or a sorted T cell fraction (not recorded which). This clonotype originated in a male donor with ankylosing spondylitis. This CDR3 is CASRQQGGTGANVLTF. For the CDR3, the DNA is TGTGCCAGCAGGCAACAGGGGGGGACTGGGGCCAACGTCCTGACTTTC.